A selection of T cell receptor beta chains follows, all from one sample in a study of blood T cells in healthy people across ages. TCRdb recomputed calls from the 5' RACE reads with MiXCR, one row per CDR3 protein. The sample carries 700,000 or so distinct CDR3 sequences, about 20% recorded once. Sequencing was performed on blood. These receptors all come from a man between 65 and 85 years old in good health. The CDR3 runs from the conserved cysteine through the conserved F or W. Clone size is not always given. Where it is, it says once, few, many or a class for expanded clones.

TRBJ2-3,NA,TRBV5-5,CASSLVTGATLDTQYF
TRBJ2-3,NA,TRBV29-1,CSVAVRGVRTDTQYF
TRBJ2-1,NA,TRBV29-1,CSGLAGGSYNEQFF
TRBJ2-1,few,TRBV5-1,CASSLGGPQFF
TRBJ1-4,few,TRBV29-1,CSVVVSQGEKLFF
TRBJ2-1,few,TRBV20-1,CSAVRTSGNYNEQFF
TRBJ1-4,few,TRBV3-1,CASSLAGTNGGKLFF
TRBJ2-7,few,TRBV7-6,CASSSRLAGSTEQYF
TRBJ1-3,few,TRBV12-3/TRBV12-4,CASKIVSGNTIYF
TRBJ2-1,NA,TRBV7-2,CASSSATGTGYYNEQFF
TRBJ2-5,few,TRBV5-1,CASSFDGTALQETQYF
TRBJ2-2,many,TRBV5-1,CASSLAVTSGNTGELFF
TRBJ2-5,many,TRBV5-1,CASSSTQPRETQYF
TRBJ1-1,NA,TRBV7-2,CASSPRRGQGNTEAFF
TRBJ1-2,few,TRBV9,CASSLRDGSYGYTF
TRBJ1-4,few,TRBV4-1,CASSQDHASNEKLFF
TRBJ1-5,few,TRBV28,CASSLAPLTHQPQHF
TRBJ2-5,few,TRBV7-9,CASSLDQGTQYF
TRBJ2-5,NA,TRBV6-1,CASSETSGRVGETQYF
NA,NA,TRBV11-2,CASSSPRFSSGGRGQFF
TRBJ1-5,NA,TRBV15,CATSRDRGWNQPQHF
TRBJ2-1,few,TRBV5-4,CASSLERDSYNEQFF
TRBJ1-2,once,TRBV29-1,CSVGANYGYTF
TRBJ1-2,NA,TRBV20-1,CSAKGPNYGYTF
TRBJ2-3,NA,TRBV20-1,CSARDRASMNTQYF
TRBJ1-6,few,TRBV12-3/TRBV12-4,CASSLRANSPLHF
TRBJ1-1,NA,TRBV29-1,CSVAWTANTEAFF
TRBJ1-3,NA,TRBV20-1,CSDRMGTRGGNTIYF
TRBJ2-7,NA,TRBV27,CASSSYADEQYF
TRBJ2-5,NA,TRBV14,CASSQVFPETQYF
TRBJ1-2,few,TRBV2,CASRIPGQDYGYTF
TRBJ1-1,NA,TRBV20-1,CSALDKNTEAFF
NA,NA,TRBV5-5,CASSAGQSYDEQYF
TRBJ1-5,few,TRBV3-1,CASSRSPPRDF
TRBJ2-1,NA,TRBV19,CASENGGGGWNEQFF
TRBJ1-2,NA,TRBV5-1,CASSPQAAGGYTF
TRBJ2-3,NA,TRBV27,CASSSFVTDTQYF
NA,few,TRBV10-3,CAISGGDRGYEQYF
TRBJ1-6,few,TRBV28,CASSSGQIYNSPLHF